Following are 21 T cell receptor beta chains from one sample sequenced in a study of CD8+ T cells in alopecia areata (dated by TCRdb to 2016 to 2018). The sample's time point, from its label and the paper: around 4 weeks on oral tofacitinib. The treatment or condition label on this specimen signifies: oral pan-JAK inhibitor, 5-10 mg twice daily. Library preparation was by the immunoSEQ multiplex PCR assay. RNA was extracted from all samples and reverse transcribed into cDNA as template for TCR sequencing. TCRdb re-hosts the immuneACCESS table, in-frame sequences only. Its copies lack some clones; in the studies checked, an unresolved V gene accounts for under half of them, and the cause for the rest is not known. The sample has some 220,000 clones on record, more than 45% of them singletons. The ten largest clonotypes hold around 1.4% of the sample. The sequences come from CD4+ T cells sorted from blood, collected at week 4, from a patient treated with tofacitinib. The receptors stem from a human donor with alopecia areata.

This clone has only a few counts. The J gene is TRBJ2-5, the V gene TRBV7-2; D is undetermined. CDR3 size: 13 residues. CDR1 SGHTA and CDR2 FQGNSA come from the germline V gene. V was trimmed by 6 bases and J by 2 bases, leaving 10 bases between them. The chain's CDR3 is CASSFARQETQYF. The CDR3 region has the DNA TGTGCCAGCAGTTTTGCCCGTCAAGAGACCCAGTACTTC.

The V call is TRBV29-1, the J call TRBJ2-7, with 8 bases that match TRBD1. The ends lost 6 bases at V and 3 bases at J; junction bases unmatched: 7. The CDR3 has 13 amino acids. Per germline, CDR1 SQVTM and CDR2 ANQGSEA. The CDR3 region has the DNA TGCAGCGTGAGGACAGGGACCCGCTACGAGCAGTACTTC. This codes for CSVRTGTRYEQYF.

The chain couples TRBV30 to TRBJ1-4; weak D call: TRBD1 (5 bases). Trimming stripped 5 bases from V and 2 bases from J, with 18 bases between. The germline V gene has CDR1 GTSNPN and CDR2 SVGIG (reference sequence). The CDR3 has 16 residues. CDR3 DNA: TGTGCCTGGGGTAGGAATCCGGGACTGACTAATGAAAAACTGTTTTTT. Amino acid sequence: CAWGRNPGLTNEKLFF. Variable domain in full (rest from reference TRBV30 and TRBJ1-4): SQTIHQWPATLVQPVGSPLSLECTVEGTSNPNLYWYRQAAGRGLQLLFYSVGIGQISSEVPQNLSASRPQDRQFILSSKKLLLSDSGFYLCAWGRNPGLTNEKLFFGSGTQLSVL.

The chain has TRBV7-9 and TRBJ1-4; tentative D call: TRBD1 (5 bases). The CDR3 loop spans 15 amino acids. CDR1 and CDR2 from the germline V gene are SEHNR and FQNEAQ (reference sequence). The ends were cut back, 2 bases at V and 8 bases at J, with 15 bases in the middle. The CDR3 DNA sequence: TGTGCCAGCAGCTTAAGGTCCGGGGACTACGAAAAACTGTTTTTT. It is translated as CASSLRSGDYEKLFF.

This clone was counted a single time. The chain carries TRBV4-1 and TRBJ1-2; tentatively, D is TRBD1 (6 bases). Trimming shortened V by 3 bases and J by 4 bases, and 12 bases separated the two germline ends. The CDR3 contains 14 residues. The germline V gene has CDR1 MGHRA and CDR2 YSYEKL. The CDR3 loop reads CASSQETGFYGYTF. The CDR3 nucleotides read TGCGCCAGCAGCCAGGAAACAGGGTTCTATGGCTACACCTTC.

The chain joins TRBV6-4 to TRBJ2-3, with 7 bases identical to TRBD2. J gave up 0 bases and V 3 bases, and 6 bases lay outside the gene matches. The CDR3 contains 16 residues. The germline V gene has CDR1 MRHNA and CDR2 SNTAGT. CDR3 protein: CASSEEGAGSTDTQYF. The CDR3 region has the DNA TGTGCCAGCAGTGAAGAGGGAGCGGGGAGCACAGATACGCAGTATTTT.

The chain links TRBV29-1 to TRBJ2-5; TRBD2 might be the D (6 bases). Germline V CDR1 and CDR2: SQVTM, ANQGSEA. The CDR3 sequence is 11 residues long. V lost 2 bases to trimming and J lost 10 bases, with 11 bases between them. CDR3 in amino acids: CSVELREDQYF. The CDR3 region has the DNA TGCAGCGTTGAACTAAGGGAGGACCAGTACTTC. Using reference TRBV29-1 and TRBJ2-5 for the parts outside the CDR3, the full variable domain is SAVISQKPSRDICQRGTSLTIQCQVDSQVTMMFWYRQQPGQSLTLIATANQGSEATYESGFVIDKFPISRPNLTFSTLTVSNMSPEDSSIYLCSVELREDQYFGPGTRLLVL.

The CDR3 DNA reads as TGTGCCAGCAGTTACGGCGGGGAGCTGTTTTTT. Residues: CASSYGGELFF. V usage is TRBV6-5 and J usage is TRBJ2-2; D is unresolved. The CDR3 totals 11 residues. V was pared by 2 bases and J by 7 bases, with 2 bases between. The V gene's germline CDR1 is MNHEY and CDR2 SVGAGI.

The chain carries TRBV7-2 and TRBJ1-2, with D maybe TRBD1 (6 bases). The V end lost 5 bases, the J end lost 0 bases, and 16 bases lay between the germline ends. The CDR3 has 16 residues. From germline, CDR1 is SGHTA and CDR2 FQGNSA. DNA for the CDR3: TGTGCCAGCAGCCCGAACGGGGACAAAGCTAACTATGGCTACACCTTC. Encoded protein: CASSPNGDKANYGYTF.

This chain connects TRBV11-1 to TRBJ1-1; D is unclear. Trimming removed 7 bases from V and 0 bases from J, with 9 bases in between. The CDR3 totals 13 residues. Per germline, CDR1 SGHAT and CDR2 FQDESV (reference sequence). The CDR3, as DNA: TGTGCCAGCACCACATTGTTGAACACTGAAGCTTTCTTT. Amino acid sequence: CASTTLLNTEAFF.

CDR3 protein: CAWSMTDNQPQHF. The CDR3 DNA sequence: TGTGCCTGGAGTATGACCGACAATCAGCCCCAGCATTTT. The genes are TRBV30 and TRBJ1-5; D is unclear. CDR3 size: 13 residues. With 2 bases removed from V and 3 bases from J, the gap between germline ends came to 8 bases. Germline assignment: CDR1 GTSNPN and CDR2 SVGIG (reference sequence).

On this clone itself: This sample also contains other DNA sequences that code for the same CDR3. This chain joins TRBV29-1 and TRBJ1-1; D possibly corresponds to TRBD1 (5 bases). The V gene lost 4 bases and the J gene lost 0 bases, with 9 bases spanning the gap. The germline V gene encodes CDR1 SQVTM and CDR2 ANQGSEA. The CDR3 has 13 residues. The CDR3 sequence is CSVAGLLNTEAFF. The CDR3 DNA sequence: TGCAGCGTTGCGGGACTCCTGAACACTGAAGCTTTCTTT.

V gene TRBV29-1 combines with J gene TRBJ2-7; 7 positions match TRBD2. CDR1 and CDR2 from the germline V gene are SQVTM and ANQGSEA. Losses at the gene ends were 4 bases for V and 3 bases for J; bases not matched to a gene: 6. This CDR3 has 13 amino acids. DNA of the CDR3: TGCAGCGTTGCGGGACTAAGATACTACGAGCAGTACTTC. Amino acids: CSVAGLRYYEQYF.

The V gene is TRBV29-1, the J gene TRBJ2-2; TRBD1 might be the D (5 bases). Germline V gives CDR1 SQVTM, CDR2 ANQGSEA. The CDR3 sequence is 13 residues long. Trimming removed 6 bases at V and 7 bases at J, with 15 bases between. Here the CDR3 DNA reads TGCAGCGTGGAGATCAGGGTTGGCGGGGAGCTGTTTTTT. As protein: CSVEIRVGGELFF.

The rearrangement links TRBV29-1 to TRBJ1-2; the match to TRBD1 covers 7 bases. The CDR3 totals 12 residues. The junction had 11 bases not matched to a gene; V was cut back by 8 bases and J by 8 bases. Germline CDR1 and CDR2: SQVTM and ANQGSEA. The CDR3 protein is CSFEGAGRGYTF. Written as DNA, the CDR3 is TGCAGCTTCGAGGGGGCTGGGAGAGGCTACACCTTC.

The V and J genes are TRBV14 and TRBJ2-1; TRBD2 agrees at 7 bases. Germline V gene lookup returns CDR1 SGHDN and CDR2 FVKESK. CDR3 length: 13 residues. V lost 1 base, J lost 6 bases, and 0 bases stayed unmatched. The CDR3 reads CASSQVAGNEQFF. The CDR3 DNA reads TGTGCCAGCAGCCAAGTAGCGGGCAATGAGCAGTTCTTC.

This clone was detected only a few times. This chain connects TRBV19 to TRBJ1-1; D uncertain. The V end was cut by 1 base, the J end by 1 base, with 10 bases between. This CDR3 is built from 15 residues. Germline CDR1 is LNHDA and CDR2 is SQIVND (reference sequence). CDR3 DNA sequence: TGTGCCAGTAGTATAGGCCTCCTGCAGAACACTGAAGCTTTCTTT. It yields the protein CASSIGLLQNTEAFF.

The table lists this clone with a few counts. V is TRBV14 and J is TRBJ1-2, with TRBD1 identical over 7 bases. CDR1 and CDR2 (germline): SGHDN, FVKESK. This CDR3 comprises 13 residues. V lost 4 bases and J lost 3; bases outside the gene matches: 2. The CDR3 spells CASSPGTDYGYTF. The CDR3 nucleotides read TGTGCCAGCAGCCCCGGGACAGACTATGGCTACACCTTC.

This clone was seen only a few times. The gene calls are TRBV6-6 and TRBJ1-1; D is uncertain. The germline V and J ends were trimmed by 6 bases and 7 bases, with 15 bases remaining between them. Germline-derived CDR1 and CDR2 are MNHNY and SVGAGI (reference sequence). The CDR3 totals 13 residues. CDR3 DNA: TGTGCCAGCAGCGGACTATTAACGGGTGAAGCTTTCTTT. Residues: CASSGLLTGEAFF.

CDR3 region: CSVGQTSGAEQYF. DNA of the CDR3: TGCAGCGTTGGCCAGACTAGCGGGGCCGAGCAGTACTTC. The rearrangement joins TRBV29-1 to TRBJ2-7; 11 bases are a match to TRBD2. The trim removed 4 bases at V and 6 bases at J, leaving 5 bases unmatched. Germline CDR1 SQVTM, CDR2 ANQGSEA. This CDR3 spans 13 amino acids.

The genes are TRBV11-2 and TRBJ2-7; TRBD1 matches at 7 bases. This CDR3 region has 15 residues. V lost 3 bases and J lost 0; bases outside the gene matches: 5. Germline V CDR1 and CDR2: SGHAT, FQNNGV. The CDR3 coding sequence is TGTGCCAGCAGCTTTACCCGGACAGGCTCCTACGAGCAGTACTTC. It yields the protein CASSFTRTGSYEQYF.